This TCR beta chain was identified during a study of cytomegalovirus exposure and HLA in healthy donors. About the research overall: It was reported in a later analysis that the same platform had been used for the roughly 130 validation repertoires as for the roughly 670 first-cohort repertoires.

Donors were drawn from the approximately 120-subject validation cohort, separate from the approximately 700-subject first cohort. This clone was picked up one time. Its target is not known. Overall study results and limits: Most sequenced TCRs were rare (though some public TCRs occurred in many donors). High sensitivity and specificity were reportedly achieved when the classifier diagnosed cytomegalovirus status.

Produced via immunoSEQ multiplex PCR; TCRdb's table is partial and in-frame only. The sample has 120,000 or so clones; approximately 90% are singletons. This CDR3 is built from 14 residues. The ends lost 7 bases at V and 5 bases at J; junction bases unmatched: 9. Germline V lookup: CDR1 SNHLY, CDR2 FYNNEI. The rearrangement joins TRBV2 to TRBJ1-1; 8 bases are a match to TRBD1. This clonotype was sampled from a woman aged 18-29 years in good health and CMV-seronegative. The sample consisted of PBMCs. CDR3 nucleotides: TGTGCCAGCAAAAGGACAGGGCCCCTGACTGAAGCTTTCTTT. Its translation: CASKRTGPLTEAFF. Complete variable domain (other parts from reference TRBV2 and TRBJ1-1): EPEVTQTPSHQVTQMGQEVILRCVPISNHLYFYWYRQILGQKVEFLVSFYNNEISEKSEIFDDQFSVERPDGSNFTLKIRSTKLEDSAMYFCASKRTGPLTEAFFGQGTRLTVV.